Presented here are 8 T cell receptor beta chains from one specimen sequenced in a study of CD8 T cells in ankylosing spondylitis (dated by TCRdb to the late 2010s). The library came from 5' RACE. Sequencing relied on an Illumina HiSeq 2500. TCRdb cleaned the public reads at Q25 with fastp, built clones with MiXCR and kept in-frame beta chains. CDR3 protein sequences are deduplicated, and each keeps its most common genes and DNA. The sample profile shows more than 150,000 distinct CDR3 sequences; 15% to 20% of them were found once. In total, the top ten clones hold 4.3% of the sample. Sequencing input: blood, either unsorted or a sorted T cell fraction (not recorded which). Receptors originate from a male donor aged 5-29 years with ankylosing spondylitis or in good health (not recorded which). Donor details come from another sample of the same person, matched by shared clones.

In regard to this clonotype: The CDR3 carries no conserved terminal phenylalanine or tryptophan, so it likely arises from a read error. The V gene is TRBV12-3 or TRBV12-4, the J gene TRBJ2-2; D may be TRBD2 (7 bases). This CDR3 is built from 15 residues. CDR3 protein: CASSFAGANTVELFL. The DNA for the CDR3 is TGTGCCAGCAGTTTTGCGGGGGCGAACACCGTGGAGCTGTTTCTT.

This clonotype has a count of ten or more. The chain links TRBV14 to TRBJ2-7; 7 positions match TRBD1. The CDR3 has 15 residues. Per the germline V gene, CDR1 is SGHDN and CDR2 is FVKESK. The J segment lost 2 bases and the V segment lost 1 base, leaving 5 bases of the junction unmatched. The CDR3 spells CASSQVPGQTYEQYF. As DNA, the CDR3 is TGTGCCAGCAGCCAAGTTCCGGGACAGACCTACGAGCAGTACTTC.

This clonotype was recorded at least ten times. This chain connects TRBV29-1 to TRBJ2-2; tentatively, D is TRBD1 (5 bases). Germline CDR1 reads SQVTM; CDR2 reads ANQGSEA. There are 13 residues in the CDR3. Trimming removed 6 bases from V and 7 bases from J, with 15 bases in between. CDR3 bases: TGCAGCGTCCAGGGTAGTGGTAGCGGGGAGCTGTTTTTT. Its protein is CSVQGSGSGELFF.

This clonotype was seen only once. The chain links TRBV4-2 to TRBJ2-3; 7 nucleotides line up with TRBD1. CDR3 length: 16 residues. The germline V gene encodes CDR1 LGHNA and CDR2 YNFKEQ. J gave up 2 bases and V 1 base, and 6 bases lay outside the gene matches. The CDR3 is CASSQGSGQATDTQYF. The CDR3 coding sequence is TGTGCCAGCAGCCAAGGTTCTGGACAGGCCACAGATACGCAGTATTTT.

This sequence joins TRBV10-3 and TRBJ2-3; D not certain. V was pared by 6 bases and J by 8 bases, with 9 bases between. Germline V gives CDR1 ENHRY, CDR2 SYGVKD. The length of the CDR3 is 11 residues. CDR3 bases: TGTGCCATCAGCCCCGACCGTACGCAGTATTTT. Amino acids: CAISPDRTQYF.

This clonotype was found once. The CDR3 DNA is TGCGCCAGCAGCTTGTATAAAGACGAGCAGTACTTC. Protein sequence: CASSLYKDEQYF. The chain uses TRBV5-1 and TRBJ2-7; D gene ambiguous. The CDR3 is 12 residues long. V lost 1 base and J 5 bases, leaving 7 bases between the germline ends. The germline V gene encodes CDR1 SGHRS and CDR2 YFSETQ.

This clonotype occurred a few times. The chain carries TRBV20-1 and TRBJ2-3; D call uncertain. CDR1 and CDR2 (germline): DFQATT, SNEGSKA (reference sequence). V lost 7 bases and J lost 3, with 5 bases in between. The CDR3 has 10 residues. CDR3 in DNA: TGCAGTGTGTTAACAGATACGCAGTATTTT. Translation: CSVLTDTQYF.

This clonotype was detected ten times or more. The chain carries TRBV4-3 and TRBJ2-1, with TRBD2 identical over 13 bases. Losses at the gene ends were 3 bases for V and 5 bases for J; bases not matched to a gene: 10. The CDR3 extends over 18 amino acids. Germline assignment: CDR1 LGHNA and CDR2 YSLEER. CDR3 in DNA: TGCGCCAGCAGCCACGGGACGGGGACTAGCGGGAACGACAATGAGCAGTTCTTC. Translating gives CASSHGTGTSGNDNEQFF.